This entry features one TCR beta chain sequence. These data come from a study of blood T cell repertoires in COVID-19. Using immunoSEQ multiplex PCR, the repertoire was profiled, and TCRdb retains in-frame clones only, with some absent. The data show 150,000 to 200,000 clones, with approximately 73% seen just once and about a sixth held by the top ten. CDR3 size: 13 residues. Germline CDR1 and CDR2: SGHDT and YYEEEE. V was clipped by 0 bases and J by 4 bases, with 7 bases between them. Sequencing was performed on PBMCs or T cells enriched from blood (not recorded which). This sequence joins TRBV5-6 and TRBJ1-2; D is unresolved. The sequence derives from a woman aged 50 to 65 with acute COVID-19. CDR3 in amino acids: CASSLGAGYGYTF. The CDR3 DNA follows: TGTGCCAGCAGCTTGGGGGCAGGCTATGGCTACACCTTC.